The clone carrying this TCR beta chain was recorded at least ten times. The germline gives CDR1 SQVTM, CDR2 ANQGSEA. The CDR3 spans 12 residues. V was shortened by 5 bases and J by 0 bases, with 7 bases between the two germline ends. This sample was included in a study of Graves' ophthalmopathy and Graves' hyperthyroidism. Study as a whole: The study drew peripheral blood at initial diagnosis, before any treatment.

The sequenced template was RNA, covering the TCR beta CDR3 region. Amplification began with first-round RT-PCR using HTBI primers, then second-round multiplex PCR was performed. TCRdb re-called the multiplex PCR reads through MiXCR, storing one row per CDR3 protein. There are under 800,000 distinct CDR3 sequences in the sample; roughly 20% occur only once, and around 6.5% lies in the top ten. V and J are TRBV29-1 and TRBJ1-1, with D unresolved. The specimen was peripheral blood. This sequence was found in a young woman with stable Graves' hyperthyroidism. Some clones in this sample may be carry-over from other donors' samples. CDR3 coding DNA: TGCAGCGTTTCGAATATGAACACTGAAGCTTTCTTT. The encoded protein is CSVSNMNTEAFF. Full variable domain (remainder filled in from reference TRBV29-1 and TRBJ1-1): SAVISQKPSRDICQRGTSLTIQCQVDSQVTMMFWYRQQPGQSLTLIATANQGSEATYESGFVIDKFPISRPNLTFSTLTVSNMSPEDSSIYLCSVSNMNTEAFFGQGTRLTVV.